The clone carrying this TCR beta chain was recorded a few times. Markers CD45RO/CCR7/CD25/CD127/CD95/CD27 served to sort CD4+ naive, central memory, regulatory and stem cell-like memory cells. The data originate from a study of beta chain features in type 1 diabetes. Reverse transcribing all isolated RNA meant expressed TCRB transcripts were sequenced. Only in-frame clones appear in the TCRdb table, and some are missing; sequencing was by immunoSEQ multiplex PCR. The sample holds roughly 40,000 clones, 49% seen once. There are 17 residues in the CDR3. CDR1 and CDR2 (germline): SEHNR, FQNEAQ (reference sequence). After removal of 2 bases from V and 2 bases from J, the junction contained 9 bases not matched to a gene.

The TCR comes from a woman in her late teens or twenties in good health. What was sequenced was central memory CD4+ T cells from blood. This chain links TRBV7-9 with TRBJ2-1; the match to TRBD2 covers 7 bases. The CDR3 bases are TGTGCCAGCAGCTTATGGGGCGCGGGAGAGGCCTACAATGAGCAGTTCTTC. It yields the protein CASSLWGAGEAYNEQFF.